Each of the 12 T cell receptor beta chains below was sequenced from the same sample in a study of T cells in Graves' hyperthyroidism and ophthalmopathy. Regions amplified from RNA transcripts were the TCR beta CDR3 regions. With the HTBI primer set, the TCR CDR3 went through a first round of RT-PCR. TCRdb itself ran the multiplex PCR reads through MiXCR, one entry per CDR3 protein. The sample has some 690,000 distinct CDR3 sequences; around 15% are singletons. Sequencing was performed on blood. The source of these receptors is a man aged 45-60 years with Graves' hyperthyroidism.

This clonotype was observed many times. CDR3 DNA: TGTGCCAGTAGTATCCCGGACAGATTCTTCTATGGCTACACCTTC. Its protein product is CASSIPDRFFYGYTF. V and J are TRBV19 and TRBJ1-2; possibly TRBD1 for D (6 bases). The CDR3 loop spans 15 amino acids. Looked up from germline, CDR1 is LNHDA and CDR2 is SQIVND (reference sequence). V gave up 3 bases and J gave up 4 bases, with 15 bases separating them.

There are a few counts of this clonotype. The junction does not match germline at one end; this may be a read error. The chain recombines TRBV5-4 with TRBJ1-2; no definite D call. This CDR3 comprises 14 residues. Germline loops: CDR1 SGHNT, CDR2 YYREEE (reference sequence). The CDR3 loop is CASSFSGIIYSYTF. CDR3 coding DNA: TGTGCCAGCAGCTTCTCAGGAATTATCTATAGCTACACCTTC.

This clonotype was recorded once. J is TRBJ2-3 and V is TRBV5-1, with TRBD2 identical over 8 bases. Germline V CDR1 and CDR2: SGHRS, YFSETQ. There are 14 residues in the CDR3. The V segment lost 3 bases and the J segment 3 bases; nucleotides outside the gene matches: 3. The CDR3 DNA reads as TGCGCCAGCAGCTCGGGACTAGAAACAGATACGCAGTATTTT. It yields the protein CASSSGLETDTQYF.

This clonotype was found a few times. The V and J genes are TRBV19 and TRBJ1-2; TRBD1 aligns across 11 bases. The trim removed 8 bases at V and 6 bases at J, leaving 5 bases unmatched. This CDR3 has 13 residues. Germline-derived CDR1 and CDR2 are LNHDA and SQIVND (reference sequence). This CDR3 reads CASRTGGVNGYTF. The CDR3 DNA reads TGTGCCAGTCGGACAGGGGGCGTTAATGGCTACACCTTC. The full variable domain, with the rest looked up from reference TRBV19 and TRBJ1-2, is DGGITQSPKYLFRKEGQNVTLSCEQNLNHDAMYWYRQDPGQGLRLIYYSQIVNDFQKGDIAEGYSVSREKKESFPLTVTSAQKNPTAFYLCASRTGGVNGYTFGSGTRLTVV.

The genes are TRBV5-5 and TRBJ1-4, with TRBD1 matching over 9 bases. V lost 8 bases, J lost 3 bases, and 8 bases stayed unmatched. The CDR3 has 15 amino acids. Germline CDR1 reads SGHKS; CDR2 reads YYEKEE (reference sequence). The CDR3 is CARSAGTGPNEKLFF. The CDR3 nucleotides read TGTGCCAGAAGCGCAGGGACAGGGCCTAATGAAAAACTGTTTTTT.

Concerning this clonotype itself: A much larger clone sits a single nucleotide away, making a read error possible. V usage is TRBV27 and J usage is TRBJ2-1; 7 bases are shared with TRBD2. CDR3 size: 17 residues. Germline V gene sequence: CDR1 MNHEY, CDR2 SMNVEV (reference sequence). CDR3 coding DNA: TGTGCCAGCAAGCCCGGGGAGGGCGGAAGCTCCTACAGTGAGCAGTTCTTC. This codes for CASKPGEGGSSYSEQFF.

This clonotype was recorded at least ten times. This chain links TRBV9 with TRBJ1-4, with TRBD1 matching 7 bases. CDR3 length equals 14 residues. With V trimmed by 0 bases and J by 5 bases, 1 base remained unmatched. Germline CDR1 SGDLS, CDR2 YYNGEE. The CDR3 bases are TGTGCCAGCAGCGTAGGGGACAGAAATGAAAAACTGTTTTTT. It codes for CASSVGDRNEKLFF.

V is TRBV29-1 and J is TRBJ2-3; 11 bases match TRBD1. CDR1 SQVTM and CDR2 ANQGSEA come from the germline V gene. The CDR3 contains 13 residues. The J segment lost 5 bases and the V segment lost 4 bases, leaving 2 bases of the junction unmatched. CDR3 sequence: CSVGGTGGDTQYF. In DNA form, the CDR3 reads TGCAGCGTTGGTGGGACAGGGGGAGATACGCAGTATTTT.

The rearrangement links TRBV2 to TRBJ1-2; no reliable D call. CDR1 and CDR2 from the germline V gene are SNHLY and FYNNEI. The CDR3 loop spans 11 amino acids. The V end was cut by 3 bases, the J end by 4 bases, with 3 bases between. The CDR3 DNA follows: TGTGCCAGCAGTGAGGCCTATGGCTACACCTTC. It codes for CASSEAYGYTF. Variable domain in full (rest from reference TRBV2 and TRBJ1-2): EPEVTQTPSHQVTQMGQEVILRCVPISNHLYFYWYRQILGQKVEFLVSFYNNEISEKSEIFDDQFSVERPDGSNFTLKIRSTKLEDSAMYFCASSEAYGYTFGSGTRLTVV.

Many counts were recorded for this clonotype. The V gene is TRBV28, the J gene TRBJ2-1; 7 bases align to TRBD2. Trimming at V came to 5 bases and at J to 7 bases, leaving 11 bases not matched to a gene. CDR1 and CDR2 from the germline V gene are MDHEN and SYDVKM. The CDR3 consists of 15 residues. DNA of the CDR3: TGTGCCAGCAGTGAGGGCGGGGGAGCAGGTAATGAGCAGTTCTTC. Its protein product is CASSEGGGAGNEQFF. The whole variable domain, remainder taken from reference TRBV28 and TRBJ2-1, is DVKVTQSSRYLVKRTGEKVFLECVQDMDHENMFWYRQDPGLGLRLIYFSYDVKMKEKGDIPEGYSVSREKKERFSLILESASTNQTSMYLCASSEGGGAGNEQFFGPGTRLTVL.

The sample holds many counts of this clonotype. This chain links TRBV6-2 or TRBV6-3 with TRBJ2-7, with 7 positions matching TRBD1. The CDR3 contains 13 residues. Germline CDR1 reads MNHEY; CDR2 reads SVGEGT. The junction had 3 bases not matched to a gene; V was cut back by 5 bases and J by 2 bases. CDR3 in DNA: TGTGCCAGCAGTACCACAGGGGCCTACGAGCAGTACTTC. It codes for CASSTTGAYEQYF.

This clonotype was observed a handful of times. The rearrangement joins TRBV7-2 to TRBJ1-3, with D unresolved. V gave up 1 base and J gave up 1 base, with 14 bases separating them. Per the germline V gene, CDR1 is SGHTA and CDR2 is FQGNSA. The CDR3 extends over 17 amino acids. This chain's CDR3 is CASSLEAAIHSGNTIYF. In DNA, the CDR3 is TGTGCCAGCAGCTTAGAGGCAGCCATTCATTCTGGAAACACCATATATTTT.